Listed below are T cell receptor beta chains from one sample, sequenced in a study of blood T cell repertoires in COVID-19. TCRdb's table, derived via immunoSEQ multiplex PCR, lists solely in-frame clones and lacks some. The sample holds 250,000 to 350,000 clones, 70% to 90% seen once. The material sequenced was peripheral blood. The receptor set was obtained from a woman aged 30 to 39 who had recovered from COVID-19. Both conserved end residues are part of each CDR3. The D gene is left open where the match is weak. Clone size appears in some rows only: once, few, many, or a class for an expanded clone.

TRBD1	TRBV10-3	TRBJ1-5	15	-	TGTGCCATCAGCCCTGAACAGGGGGCTTTTCAGCCCCAGCATTTT	CAISPEQGAFQPQHF
TRBD1	TRBV5-1	TRBJ2-2	17	-	TGCGCCAGCAGCTTGGCCTTGATACAGGGGGCTGCCGGGGAGCTGTTTTTT	CASSLALIQGAAGELFF
TRBD2	TRBV6-1	TRBJ2-7	14	-	TGTGCCAGCAGTGAAGGACTAGCGACCTACGAGCAGTACTTC	CASSEGLATYEQYF
TRBD1	TRBV12-3/TRBV12-4	TRBJ1-6	13	-	TGTGCCAGCAGGGGACAGGGTAGTTCACCCCTCCACTTT	CASRGQGSSPLHF
TRBD1	TRBV5-7	TRBJ1-1	17	once	TGTGCCAGCAGCTTTAGGTCGCGGGACAGGGGAAACACTGAAGCTTTCTTT	CASSFRSRDRGNTEAFF
TRBD1	TRBV25-1	TRBJ2-3	15	once	TGTGCCAGCAGTCCCCGGACAGGGGCTGCAGATACGCAGTATTTT	CASSPRTGAADTQYF
-	TRBV27	TRBJ1-2	13	-	TGTGCCAGCAGTTTGGGGGGGACTCATGGCTACACCTTC	CASSLGGTHGYTF
TRBD2	TRBV6-6	TRBJ2-5	13	-	TGTGCCAGCAGTCCTACTAGCGAGGAGACCCAGTACTTC	CASSPTSEETQYF
-	TRBV30	TRBJ1-1	12	once	TGTGCCTGGAGTGTCCCCGGTGCTGAAGCTTTCTTT	CAWSVPGAEAFF
-	TRBV12-2	TRBJ2-7	14	few	TGTGCAAGTCGCTTATGTTTACGGGACTACGAGCAGTACTTC	CASRLCLRDYEQYF
-	TRBV18	TRBJ1-3	15	-	TGTGCCAGCTCACCACCGTCCCAAGCCGGAAACACCATATATTTT	CASSPPSQAGNTIYF
TRBD1	TRBV10-3	TRBJ2-7	14	few	TGTGCCATCCAAGCCGGGACAGGCGTGGGGGAGCAGTACTTC	CAIQAGTGVGEQYF
-	TRBV16	TRBJ1-1	16	-	TGTGCCAGCAGCCAATCCCTCGACAGCATGAACACTGAAGCTTTCTTT	CASSQSLDSMNTEAFF
TRBD1	TRBV29-1	TRBJ1-2	14	-	TGCAGCGTTCCGAACCGGGACAGGGATTTTGGCTACACCTTC	CSVPNRDRDFGYTF
TRBD2	TRBV4-1	TRBJ2-7	16	-	TGCGCCAGCAGCCATTCCACTAGCGGGGGGGCCTACGAGCAGTACTTC	CASSHSTSGGAYEQYF
TRBD2	TRBV5-6	TRBJ2-5	15	-	TGTGCCAGCAGCCCGGGACTAGCGTTAAAAGAGACCCAGTACTTC	CASSPGLALKETQYF
-	TRBV4-3	TRBJ2-1	14	-	TGCGCCAGCAGCCAGACAGTCTCCTACAATGAGCAGTTCTTC	CASSQTVSYNEQFF
TRBD1	TRBV6-6	TRBJ1-5	14	-	TGTGCCAGCAGTCGGACAGGGGGCAATCAGCCCCAGCATTTT	CASSRTGGNQPQHF
TRBD2	TRBV6-5	TRBJ2-7	16	-	TGTGCCAGCAGTTACCAAAGAGCGGGGGGGCGCGACGAGCAGTACTTC	CASSYQRAGGRDEQYF
TRBD2	TRBV3-1/TRBV3-2	TRBJ2-5	16	-	TGTGCCAGCAGCCAAACTAGCGGGGGGCGCCAAGAGACCCAGTACTTC	CASSQTSGGRQETQYF
-	TRBV28	TRBJ1-2	12	once	TGTGCCAGCAGTTTAGGCCTCTATGGCTACACCTTC	CASSLGLYGYTF
TRBD1	TRBV10-2	TRBJ1-2	15	-	TGCGCCAGCAGAGCCGGGACAGGGAGTCCCTATGGCTACACCTTC	CASRAGTGSPYGYTF
-	TRBV4-1	TRBJ2-3	17	-	TGCGCCAGCAGCCAAGGGCGTTCGGCGGGAAAAACAGATACGCAGTATTTT	CASSQGRSAGKTDTQYF
TRBD2	TRBV24-1	TRBJ2-3	18	-	TGTGCCACCAGTGATTGGGGGGGACTAGCGGGGAGCACAGATACGCAGTATTTT	CATSDWGGLAGSTDTQYF
-	TRBV7-2	TRBJ1-3	14	-	TGTGCCAGCAGCTGGTTGGGGAGAGGAAACACCATATATTTT	CASSWLGRGNTIYF
-	TRBV6-5	TRBJ1-5	13	-	TGTGCCAGCAGGGACAGTCGCAATCAGCCCCAGCATTTT	CASRDSRNQPQHF
TRBD2	TRBV2	TRBJ2-3	17	-	TGTGCCACCCATCATAGAAGCGGGGCCTCCCTCACAGATACGCAGTATTTT	CATHHRSGASLTDTQYF
-	TRBV9	TRBJ2-2	13	-	TGTGCCAGCAGCGTATCCGTCACCGGGGAGCTGTTTTTT	CASSVSVTGELFF
TRBD2	TRBV4-1	TRBJ2-3	16	-	TGCGCCAGCAGCCAAGATCGCGGGGGGAGCACAGATACGCAGTATTTT	CASSQDRGGSTDTQYF
TRBD1	TRBV13	TRBJ1-2	13	-	TGTGCCAGCAGCCGGGACAGGGTCTATGGCTACACCTTC	CASSRDRVYGYTF
-	TRBV19	TRBJ1-2	12	once	TGTGCCAGTAGTTCGCAGGGAGGTGGCTACACCTTC	CASSSQGGGYTF
TRBD1	TRBV7-8	TRBJ2-7	11	-	TGTGCCAGCACCTACAGGGGCGAGCAGTACTTC	CASTYRGEQYF
-	TRBV5-6	TRBJ1-2	12	-	TGTGCCAGCAGCTTGGGCCCGGGTGGCTACACCTTC	CASSLGPGGYTF
TRBD2	TRBV19	TRBJ2-5	14	-	TGTGCCAGTAGTATAAGCACGGGGGGAGAGACCCAGTACTTC	CASSISTGGETQYF
TRBD1	TRBV6-6	TRBJ2-7	15	few	TGTGCCAGCAGTACCGGGACAGAGAGCTCCTACGAGCAGTACTTC	CASSTGTESSYEQYF
-	TRBV27	TRBJ2-2	16	-	TGTGCCAGCAGATTGGGGGCTAGCGGTCACACCGGGGAGCTGTTTTTT	CASRLGASGHTGELFF
-	TRBV7-3	TRBJ1-1	13	-	TGTGCCAGCAGCTTAAACACAGACACTGAAGCTTTCTTT	CASSLNTDTEAFF
TRBD1	TRBV28	TRBJ1-6	14	-	TGTGCCAGCAGGCCGACAGGGGATAATTCACCCCTCCACTTT	CASRPTGDNSPLHF
TRBD1	TRBV11-1	TRBJ1-2	14	-	TGTGCCAGCAGCTTGGGACAGGGGAACTATGGCTACACCTTC	CASSLGQGNYGYTF
-	TRBV24-1	TRBJ1-3	15	-	TGTGCCACCAGTGATTCAGGGGACTCTGGAAACACCATATATTTT	CATSDSGDSGNTIYF
-	TRBV3-1/TRBV3-2	TRBJ2-7	15	-	TGTGCCAGCAGCCAAGGATCTGGTGGGAGCCACGAGCAGTACTTC	CASSQGSGGSHEQYF
TRBD1	TRBV9	TRBJ1-1	15	-	TGTGCCAGCAGCCCCCCGACGGTACAGGGGGCAGAAGCTTTCTTT	CASSPPTVQGAEAFF